This T cell receptor (beta chain) was recovered during a study of blood T cell repertoires in COVID-19. Study context: T cells, B-cell-depleted T cells, or PBMCs provided the cDNA or gDNA that served as material.

The CDR3 is made up of 13 amino acids. V lost 8 bases and J lost 4, with 13 bases in between. The germline V gene has CDR1 LNHDA and CDR2 SQIVND (reference sequence). The authors' processing: Estimated nucleated cell counts came from reference gene primer amplification. Here immunoSEQ multiplex PCR was the method, and the copy in TCRdb shows in-frame clones only, minus some. Clonal size and the V and J genes are those of that table, whereas D and trimming came from the DNA. The repertoire holds 97,000 or so clones, around 86% seen once, with about 3% in the top ten. The TCR sequence derives from a man aged 45-60 years with active or convalescent COVID-19. What was sequenced was peripheral blood. The V and J genes are TRBV19 and TRBJ2-3; a weak D match, TRBD1 (6 bases). CDR3: CASQGLEADTQYF. Here the CDR3 DNA reads TGTGCCAGTCAGGGGTTAGAGGCAGATACGCAGTATTTT. Drawing the rest from reference TRBV19 and TRBJ2-3, the complete variable domain is DGGITQSPKYLFRKEGQNVTLSCEQNLNHDAMYWYRQDPGQGLRLIYYSQIVNDFQKGDIAEGYSVSREKKESFPLTVTSAQKNPTAFYLCASQGLEADTQYFGPGTRLTVL.